This TCR beta chain was sequenced during a study of control samples from healthy donors and cancer patients. The CDR3 contains 14 residues. Germline CDR1 reads SGHDN; CDR2 reads FVKESK. Trimming shortened V by 5 bases and J by 6 bases, and 14 bases separated the two germline ends. Using immunoSEQ multiplex PCR, the repertoire was profiled, and TCRdb retains in-frame clones only, with some absent. The repertoire includes around 70,000 clones, 94% of them detected once, and over 2.5% sits in the top ten. The receptor's source is a woman aged 25 to 39 in good health. J is TRBJ2-4 and V is TRBV14, with D uncertain. The sequenced sample was blood. The CDR3 nucleotides read TGTGCCAGCAGCTTAAGTGGGTCGGGAAACATTCAGTACTTC. Its translation is CASSLSGSGNIQYF.